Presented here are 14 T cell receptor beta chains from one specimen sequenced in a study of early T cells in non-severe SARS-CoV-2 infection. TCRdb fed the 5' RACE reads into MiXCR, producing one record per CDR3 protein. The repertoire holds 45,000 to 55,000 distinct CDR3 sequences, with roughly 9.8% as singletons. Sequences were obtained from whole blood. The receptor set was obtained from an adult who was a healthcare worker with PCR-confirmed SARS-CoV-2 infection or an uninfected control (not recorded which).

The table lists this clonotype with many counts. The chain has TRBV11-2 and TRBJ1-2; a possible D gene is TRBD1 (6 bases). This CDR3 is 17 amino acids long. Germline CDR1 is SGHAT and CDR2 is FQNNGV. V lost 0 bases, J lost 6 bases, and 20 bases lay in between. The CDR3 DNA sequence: TGTGCCAGCAGCTTAGAGGGGCGGGGGACAAGAAAAAATGGCTACACCTTC. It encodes CASSLEGRGTRKNGYTF.

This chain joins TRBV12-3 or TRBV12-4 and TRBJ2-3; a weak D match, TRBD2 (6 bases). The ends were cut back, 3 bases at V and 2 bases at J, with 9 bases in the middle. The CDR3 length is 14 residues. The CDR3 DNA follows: TGTGCCAGCAGTTTCCCGGGACTCACAGATACGCAGTATTTT. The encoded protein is CASSFPGLTDTQYF.

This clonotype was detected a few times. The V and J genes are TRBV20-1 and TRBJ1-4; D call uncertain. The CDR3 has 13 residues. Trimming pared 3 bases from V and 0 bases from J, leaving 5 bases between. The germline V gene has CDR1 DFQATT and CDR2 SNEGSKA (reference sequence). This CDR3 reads CSARDATNEKLFF. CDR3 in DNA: TGCAGTGCTAGGGATGCAACTAATGAAAAACTGTTTTTT.

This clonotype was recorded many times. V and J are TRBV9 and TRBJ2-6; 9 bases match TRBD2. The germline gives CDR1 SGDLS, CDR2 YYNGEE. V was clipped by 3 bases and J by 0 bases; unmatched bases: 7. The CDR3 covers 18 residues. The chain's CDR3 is CASSGLAGFLSGANVLTF. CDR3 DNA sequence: TGTGCCAGCAGCGGCCTAGCGGGATTCCTCTCTGGGGCCAACGTCCTGACTTTC.

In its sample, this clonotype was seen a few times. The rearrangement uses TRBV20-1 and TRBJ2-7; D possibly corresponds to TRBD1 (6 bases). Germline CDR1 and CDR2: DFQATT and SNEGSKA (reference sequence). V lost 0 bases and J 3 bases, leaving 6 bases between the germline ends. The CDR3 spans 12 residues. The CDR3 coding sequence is TGCAGTGCTAGAGAGGACAGCTACGAGCAGTACTTC. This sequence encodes CSAREDSYEQYF.

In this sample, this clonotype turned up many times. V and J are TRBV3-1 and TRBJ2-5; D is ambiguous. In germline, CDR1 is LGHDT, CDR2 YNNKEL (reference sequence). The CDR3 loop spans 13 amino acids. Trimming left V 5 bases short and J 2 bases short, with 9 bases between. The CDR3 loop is CASSMGPQETQYF. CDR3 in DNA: TGTGCCAGCAGCATGGGCCCACAAGAGACCCAGTACTTC.

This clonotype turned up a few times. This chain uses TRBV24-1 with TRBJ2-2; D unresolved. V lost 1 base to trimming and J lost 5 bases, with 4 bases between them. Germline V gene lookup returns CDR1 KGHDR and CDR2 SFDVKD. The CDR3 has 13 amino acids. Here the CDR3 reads CATSDLGTGELFF. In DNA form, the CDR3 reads TGTGCCACCAGTGATTTAGGAACCGGGGAGCTGTTTTTT.

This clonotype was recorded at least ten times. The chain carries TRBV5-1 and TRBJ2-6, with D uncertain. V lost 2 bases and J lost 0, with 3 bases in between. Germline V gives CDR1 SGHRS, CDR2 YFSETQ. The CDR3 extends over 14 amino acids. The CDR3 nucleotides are TGCGCCAGCAGCTTCAACTCTGGGGCCAACGTCCTGACTTTC. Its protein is CASSFNSGANVLTF.

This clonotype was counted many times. The chain's CDR3 is CAALDGLNTEAFF. The CDR3, as DNA: TGTGCCGCCTTGGACGGATTGAACACTGAAGCTTTCTTT. The chain combines TRBV28 with TRBJ1-1; no clear D gene. Trimming shortened V by 11 bases and J by 0 bases, and 13 bases separated the two germline ends. The CDR3 runs to 13 residues. The V gene's germline CDR1 is MDHEN and CDR2 SYDVKM. Combining the CDR3 with reference TRBV28 and TRBJ1-1 gives the whole variable domain DVKVTQSSRYLVKRTGEKVFLECVQDMDHENMFWYRQDPGLGLRLIYFSYDVKMKEKGDIPEGYSVSREKKERFSLILESASTNQTSMYLCAALDGLNTEAFFGQGTRLTVV.

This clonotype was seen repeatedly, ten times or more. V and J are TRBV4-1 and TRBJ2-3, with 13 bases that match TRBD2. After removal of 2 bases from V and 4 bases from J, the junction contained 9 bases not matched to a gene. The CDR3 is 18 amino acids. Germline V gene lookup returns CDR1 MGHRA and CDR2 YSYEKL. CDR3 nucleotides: TGCGCCAGCAGCCAATCCCGGACTAGCGGGAGTAGGGCAGATACGCAGTATTTT. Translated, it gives CASSQSRTSGSRADTQYF.

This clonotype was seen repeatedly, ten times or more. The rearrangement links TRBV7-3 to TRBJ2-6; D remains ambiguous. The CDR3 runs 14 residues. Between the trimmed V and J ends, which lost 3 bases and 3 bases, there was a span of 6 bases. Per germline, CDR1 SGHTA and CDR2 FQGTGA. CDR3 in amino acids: CASSFGVGANVLTF. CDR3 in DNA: TGTGCCAGCAGCTTTGGAGTTGGGGCCAACGTCCTGACTTTC.

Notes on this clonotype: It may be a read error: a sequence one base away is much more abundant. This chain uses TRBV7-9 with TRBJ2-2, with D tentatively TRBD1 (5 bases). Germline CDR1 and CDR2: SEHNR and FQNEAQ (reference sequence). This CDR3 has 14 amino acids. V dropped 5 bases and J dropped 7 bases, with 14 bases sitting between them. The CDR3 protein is CASSIAQDIGELFF. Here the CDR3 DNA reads TGTGCCAGCAGCATTGCCCAGGACATCGGGGAGCTGTTTTTT.

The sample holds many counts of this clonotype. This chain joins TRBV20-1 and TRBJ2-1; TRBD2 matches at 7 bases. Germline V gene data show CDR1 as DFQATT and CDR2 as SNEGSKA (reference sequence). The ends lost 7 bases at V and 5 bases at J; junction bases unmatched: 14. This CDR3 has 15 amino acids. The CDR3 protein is CSVGGRREIDNEQFF. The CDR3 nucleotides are TGCAGTGTGGGGGGACGGCGGGAGATAGACAATGAGCAGTTCTTC.

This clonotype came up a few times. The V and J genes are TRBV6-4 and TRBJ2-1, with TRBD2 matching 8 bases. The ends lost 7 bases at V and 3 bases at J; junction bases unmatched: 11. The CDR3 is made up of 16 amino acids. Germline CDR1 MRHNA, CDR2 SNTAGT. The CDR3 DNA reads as TGTGCCAGCAAACTCGAAGCGGGAGAAGGCTACAATGAGCAGTTCTTC. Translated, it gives CASKLEAGEGYNEQFF.